This entry features one T cell receptor (beta chain) sequence. The record originates from a study of CD8 T cells in Susac syndrome. Per germline, CDR1 DFQATT and CDR2 SNEGSKA (reference sequence). The CDR3 is made up of 16 amino acids. Losses at the gene ends were 6 bases for V and 2 bases for J; bases not matched to a gene: 9. CD8+ and CD4+ T cells from blood underwent TCR beta sequencing, which was carried out in a high-throughput format. Random hexamers were used to reverse transcribe the RNA input (about 0.5 to 1 ug). immunoSEQ multiplex PCR amplified TCR beta CDR3 across 54 Vbeta, 13 Jbeta. TCRdb re-analysed the immunoSEQ multiplex PCR reads in MiXCR, keeping a single row per CDR3 protein. The sample contains about 180,000 distinct CDR3 sequences, almost 96% of which appear only once.

This TCR derives from a human donor with multiple sclerosis. This chain links TRBV20-1 with TRBJ2-3; 12 bases align to TRBD2. The sample comprised CD4+ T cells from PBMCs. The CDR3 is CSADGTSGLNTDTQYF. CDR3 nucleotides: TGCAGTGCCGACGGGACTAGCGGGTTAAACACAGATACGCAGTATTTT.